This entry lists 21 T cell receptor beta chains sequenced from one sample in a study of radiotherapy plus CTLA-4 blockade in lung cancer (dated by TCRdb to between 2018 and 2020). Receptor amplification or capture employed the immunoSEQ multiplex PCR assay. TCRdb carries this immuneACCESS record with in-frame sequences only. Its versions omit some clonotypes, under half of them owing to an unresolved V gene in the studies checked, with the rest unexplained. A total of around 130,000 clones appear in this sample, around 89% of them only once. 5.5% to 8.5% of the sample belongs to the ten largest clones. The specimen was peripheral blood, collected from a patient treated with radiotherapy plus ipilimumab. Receptors originate from a human donor with non-small cell lung cancer that progressed on radiotherapy plus ipilimumab.

The chain is built from TRBV19 and TRBJ2-7, with 7 bases lining up with TRBD2. V dropped 10 bases and J dropped 1; count of bases not matched to a gene: 10. This CDR3 is built from 14 residues. Germline CDR1 and CDR2: LNHDA and SQIVND (reference sequence). CDR3 in amino acids: CATSTGGGSYEQYF. CDR3 nucleotides: TGTGCCACCAGTACGGGGGGTGGGTCCTACGAGCAGTACTTC.

The V call is TRBV15, the J call TRBJ2-7; D possibly corresponds to TRBD2 (5 bases). This CDR3 has 15 residues. The V and J ends lost 1 base and 6 bases respectively, with 16 bases between them. CDR1 and CDR2 (germline): LNHNV, YYDKDF (reference sequence). In DNA, the CDR3 is TGTGCCACCAGCAGAGCACGGGGTCCCCTTCGCGAGCAGTACTTC. Encoded protein: CATSRARGPLREQYF.

V gene TRBV9 combines with J gene TRBJ2-3; D gene unclear. The germline V and J ends were trimmed by 1 base and 5 bases, with 8 bases remaining between them. The CDR3 length is 13 residues. Germline V gives CDR1 SGDLS, CDR2 YYNGEE. CDR3 loop: CASSVHLVDTQYF. CDR3 bases: TGTGCCAGCAGCGTACATTTAGTAGATACGCAGTATTTT.

The rearrangement joins TRBV19 to TRBJ2-2; 9 bases map to TRBD1. CDR3 length equals 15 residues. V lost 7 bases, J lost 4 bases, and 7 bases stayed unmatched. Germline V gives CDR1 LNHDA, CDR2 SQIVND (reference sequence). CDR3 in amino acids: CASTLGTGTTGELFF. The CDR3 DNA reads as TGTGCCAGTACCTTGGGGACAGGGACCACCGGGGAGCTGTTTTTT.

This chain links TRBV5-1 with TRBJ2-7; tentatively, D is TRBD2 (6 bases). The germline V and J ends were trimmed by 5 bases and 2 bases, with 11 bases remaining between them. Germline CDR1 is SGHRS and CDR2 is YFSETQ. The CDR3 length is 13 residues. CDR3 sequence (DNA): TGCGCCAGCAGTTTGCGGGGCACCTACGAGCAGTACTTC. This translates into CASSLRGTYEQYF.

The J gene is TRBJ1-1, the V gene TRBV4-1; D is perhaps TRBD1 (5 bases). CDR3 size: 15 residues. CDR1 is MGHRA, CDR2 YSYEKL, per germline. The V end lost 3 bases, the J end lost 5 bases, and 16 bases lay between the germline ends. The CDR3 coding sequence is TGCGCCAGCAGCCAGCTGGGACCGACGGGAACTGAAGCTTTCTTT. It yields the protein CASSQLGPTGTEAFF.

The chain combines TRBV5-6 with TRBJ1-2; 7 nucleotides line up with TRBD1. V trimming: 6 bases; J trimming: 4 bases; junction bases outside the gene matches: 6. The CDR3 consists of 13 residues. Per the germline V gene, CDR1 is SGHDT and CDR2 is YYEEEE. The CDR3 nucleotides read TGTGCCAGCACTGGACAGGCGTCCTATGGCTACACCTTC. Protein: CASTGQASYGYTF.

The V and J genes are TRBV19 and TRBJ2-7; TRBD1 matches 10 bases. Germline CDR1 LNHDA, CDR2 SQIVND (reference sequence). J gave up 0 bases and V 3 bases, and 2 bases lay outside the gene matches. The CDR3 has 15 residues. CDR3 sequence reads: CASSMGQGFSYEQYF. CDR3 DNA sequence: TGTGCCAGTAGTATGGGACAGGGGTTCTCCTACGAGCAGTACTTC.

The chain recombines TRBV7-8 with TRBJ1-3; 8 bases are shared with TRBD1. The ends lost 6 bases at V and 2 bases at J; junction bases unmatched: 6. The CDR3 extends over 15 amino acids. CDR1 SGHVS and CDR2 FQNEAQ come from the germline V gene. DNA of the CDR3: TGTGCCAGCAGTTTGGACAGGGCTACTGGAAACACCATATATTTT. It yields the protein CASSLDRATGNTIYF.

This chain uses TRBV23-1 with TRBJ1-3; 7 nucleotides match TRBD1. TRBV23-1 belongs to the ORF category, with a function that is uncertain. The CDR3 runs to 17 residues. V shed 4 bases, J shed 4 bases, and the junction held 13 bases outside the gene matches. The CDR3 DNA follows: TGCGCCAGCAGTCGTCATCGACAGGGTTGTTCCGGAAACACCATATATTTT. Protein sequence: CASSRHRQGCSGNTIYF.

Remarks on this clone: One end of the junction fails to match germline, which may point to a read error. This sequence joins TRBV29-1 and TRBJ1-2, with 12 bases fitting TRBD1. The CDR3 is 17 amino acids. CDR1 is SQVTM, CDR2 ANQGSEA, per germline. The CDR3 reads CSTIRDRGLRGPLQAFF. In DNA form, the CDR3 reads TGCAGCACTATCCGGGACAGGGGGCTTCGGGGCCCACTTCAGGCTTTCTTC.

The rearrangement joins TRBV2 to TRBJ2-2; 11 bases are shared with TRBD2. V shed 6 bases, J shed 7 bases, and the junction held 10 bases outside the gene matches. Germline lookup yields CDR1 SNHLY and CDR2 FYNNEI. This CDR3 has 16 amino acids. CDR3 in DNA: TGTGCCAGCAGCGAAACTAGCGGGAGCTTCGGCGGGGAGCTGTTTTTT. As protein: CASSETSGSFGGELFF.

About this clone itself: This sample also contains other DNA sequences that code for the same CDR3. V gene TRBV18 combines with J gene TRBJ2-3; D unresolved. Trimming stripped 3 bases from V and 0 bases from J, with 1 base between. This CDR3 comprises 12 residues. Germline loops: CDR1 KGHSH, CDR2 LQKENI. The CDR3 region has the DNA TGTGCCAGCTCACCGAGCACAGATACGCAGTATTTT. Protein sequence: CASSPSTDTQYF.

The chain joins TRBV30 to TRBJ2-3; 10 bases agree with TRBD2. Germline CDR1 GTSNPN, CDR2 SVGIG (reference sequence). The CDR3 sequence is 14 residues long. J was trimmed by 6 bases and V by 2 bases; bases with no gene match: 5. CDR3 region: CAWSLAGGGDTQYF. For the CDR3, the DNA is TGTGCCTGGAGTTTAGCGGGAGGCGGGGATACGCAGTATTTT.

The chain uses TRBV27 and TRBJ2-1; 7 nucleotides agree with TRBD2. Unmatched junction bases numbered 12, after V lost 1 base and J lost 9 bases. The CDR3 contains 16 residues. CDR1 and CDR2 from the germline V gene are MNHEY and SMNVEV (reference sequence). The CDR3 reads CASSLLTSSESFEQFF. The CDR3 bases are TGTGCCAGCAGTTTATTGACTAGCTCTGAGTCGTTTGAGCAGTTCTTC.

The chain recombines TRBV5-1 with TRBJ2-1, with 8 positions matching TRBD2. Losses at the gene ends were 2 bases for V and 0 bases for J; bases not matched to a gene: 1. The length of the CDR3 is 15 residues. From germline, CDR1 is SGHRS and CDR2 YFSETQ. The CDR3, as DNA: TGCGCCAGCAGCTTTGCGGGAGGCTCCTACAATGAGCAGTTCTTC. The encoded protein is CASSFAGGSYNEQFF.

V and J are TRBV25-1 and TRBJ2-2; D is possibly TRBD2 (5 bases). This CDR3 region has 14 residues. V was pared by 1 base and J by 5 bases, with 8 bases between. The germline V gene has CDR1 MGHDK and CDR2 SYGVNS. CDR3 DNA: TGTGCCAGCAGTGAATTTTGGGAGACCGGGGAGCTGTTTTTT. It specifies CASSEFWETGELFF.

The V and J genes are TRBV19 and TRBJ1-2; D remains unclear. V lost 4 bases and J lost 3, with 6 bases in between. This CDR3 is 12 amino acids long. From germline, CDR1 is LNHDA and CDR2 SQIVND (reference sequence). CDR3 sequence: CASSNGYYGYTF. CDR3 coding DNA: TGTGCCAGTAGTAATGGGTACTATGGCTACACCTTC. Combining the CDR3 with reference TRBV19 and TRBJ1-2 gives the whole variable domain DGGITQSPKYLFRKEGQNVTLSCEQNLNHDAMYWYRQDPGQGLRLIYYSQIVNDFQKGDIAEGYSVSREKKESFPLTVTSAQKNPTAFYLCASSNGYYGYTFGSGTRLTVV.

The rearrangement links TRBV14 to TRBJ2-2; tentative D call: TRBD1 (6 bases). CDR1 SGHDN and CDR2 FVKESK come from the germline V gene. Trimming took off 3 bases at V and 6 bases at J, with 17 bases between the two ends. The CDR3 loop spans 16 amino acids. Written as DNA, the CDR3 is TGTGCCAGCAGCCATTGGAAGGTCTCAGGGGCCGGGGAGCTGTTTTTT. Protein sequence: CASSHWKVSGAGELFF.

The chain uses TRBV29-1 and TRBJ1-3, with a tentative D call TRBD1 (5 bases). The CDR3 covers 18 residues. CDR1 and CDR2 from the germline V gene are SQVTM and ANQGSEA. Trimming left V 2 bases short and J 0 bases short, with 20 bases between. The CDR3 region has the DNA TGCAGCGTTGAATCGAGTCGGCCCCGGGGGACCTCTGGAAACACCATATATTTT. It yields the protein CSVESSRPRGTSGNTIYF.

The chain carries TRBV2 and TRBJ2-3; D is unclear. CDR1 is SNHLY and CDR2 is FYNNEI in the germline V gene. V shed 5 bases and J shed 4 bases, with 4 bases lying between them. CDR3 length: 11 residues. The CDR3: CASSQSDTQYF. The CDR3 DNA sequence: TGTGCCAGCAGTCAGTCAGATACGCAGTATTTT.